This T cell receptor (beta chain) was sequenced for a study of blood T cell repertoires in COVID-19. Authors' processing steps: Counts of nucleated cells, estimated from reference gene primer amplification, were obtained. Generated by immunoSEQ multiplex PCR, the TCRdb table keeps only in-frame clones and is missing some. V, J and clone size are taken as reported in that table, and D and trimming were inferred from the DNA itself. In the table there are 360,000 or so clones, 85% to 90% of which are singletons. V gave up 4 bases and J gave up 6 bases, with 6 bases separating them. CDR3 length equals 11 residues. CDR1 and CDR2 (germline): SGHTS, YDEGEE.

The clonotype was recovered from a woman aged 30 to 39 who had recovered from COVID-19. The chain couples TRBV5-8 to TRBJ2-3; D unclear. The sequencing sample was made of PBMCs or T cells enriched from blood (not recorded which). The CDR3 loop is CASSLSDTQYF. In DNA form, the CDR3 reads TGTGCCAGCAGCCTCTCGGATACGCAGTATTTT.